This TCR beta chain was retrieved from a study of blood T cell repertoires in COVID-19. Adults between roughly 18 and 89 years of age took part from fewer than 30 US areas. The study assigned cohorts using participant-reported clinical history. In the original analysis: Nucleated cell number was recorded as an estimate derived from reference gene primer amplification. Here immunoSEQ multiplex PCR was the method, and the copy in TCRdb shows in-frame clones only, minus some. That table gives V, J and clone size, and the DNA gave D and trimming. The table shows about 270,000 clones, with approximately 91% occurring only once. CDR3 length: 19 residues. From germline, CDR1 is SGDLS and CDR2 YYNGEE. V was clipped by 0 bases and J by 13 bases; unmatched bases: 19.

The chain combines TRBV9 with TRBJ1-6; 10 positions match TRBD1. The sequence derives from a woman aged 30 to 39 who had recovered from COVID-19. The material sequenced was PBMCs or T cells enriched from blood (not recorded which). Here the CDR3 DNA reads TGTGCCAGCAGCGTAGGTTCAGGCTGGGGACAGGGGCAGGTTTCCCCCCTCCACTTT. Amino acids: CASSVGSGWGQGQVSPLHF.